The subject of this entry is one T cell receptor beta chain. Its antigen is not known. Sequencing used cDNA as its template, made by extracting RNA and reverse transcribing it. Using immunoSEQ multiplex PCR, the repertoire was profiled, and TCRdb retains in-frame clones only, with some absent. Counted here are about 250,000 clones, 60% occurring once; the ten biggest clones make up 0.8% to 1%. The treatment was: oral pan-JAK inhibitor, 5-10 mg twice daily. These data originate in a study of CD8+ T cells in alopecia areata. General study findings and limits: While tofacitinib was given, many expanded lesional clones persisted in scalp and blood. Researchers report lesional scalp, most notably alopecia totalis/universalis, outstripped normal scalp in clonality.

Here the sequenced sample was CD4+ T cells sorted from blood, taken around week 53, from a patient treated with tofacitinib. The source is a human donor with alopecia areata.

The CDR3 DNA reads as TGTGCCAGCAGTTACTCGATCCGGAAAGTAGATACGCAGTATTTT. Its translation is CASSYSIRKVDTQYF. The chain is built from TRBV6-5 and TRBJ2-3; D unclear. The V end was cut by 0 bases, the J end by 5 bases, with 12 bases between. The CDR3 length is 15 residues. The V gene's germline CDR1 is MNHEY and CDR2 SVGAGI.